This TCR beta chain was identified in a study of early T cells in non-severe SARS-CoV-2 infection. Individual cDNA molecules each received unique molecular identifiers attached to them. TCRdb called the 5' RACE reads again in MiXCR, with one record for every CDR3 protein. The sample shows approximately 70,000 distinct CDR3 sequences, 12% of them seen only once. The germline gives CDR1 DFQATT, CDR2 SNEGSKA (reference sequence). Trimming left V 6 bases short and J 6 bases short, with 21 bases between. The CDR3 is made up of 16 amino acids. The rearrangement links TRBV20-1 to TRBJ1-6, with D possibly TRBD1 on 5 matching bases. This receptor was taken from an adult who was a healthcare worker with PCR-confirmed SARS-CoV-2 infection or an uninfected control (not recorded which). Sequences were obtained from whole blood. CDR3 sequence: CSAAGSIGRGNSPLHF. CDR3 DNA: TGCAGTGCCGCGGGGAGCATTGGGAGGGGTAATTCACCCCTCCACTTT.